One and the same sample provided the 25 T cell receptor beta chains below, sequenced in a study of blood T cell repertoires in COVID-19. Assay used: immunoSEQ multiplex PCR; TCRdb lists only in-frame clones, some missing. The repertoire includes under 250,000 clones, around four fifths of them detected once, and more than 6% sits in the top ten. Specimen: peripheral blood. The receptor source for this set is a woman aged 60 to 75 with active or convalescent COVID-19.

This clone was detected only a few times. The gene calls are TRBV7-9 and TRBJ1-2; D is possibly TRBD1 (6 bases). V was clipped by 3 bases and J by 8 bases, with 13 bases between them. Germline V gene lookup returns CDR1 SEHNR and CDR2 FQNEAQ (reference sequence). The CDR3 runs to 13 residues. As DNA, the CDR3 is TGTGCCAGCAGCTTGTCACCGGGACAAGGCTACACCTTC. It specifies CASSLSPGQGYTF.

Worth noting for this clone: In the same sample, other DNA sequences code for this CDR3. This chain links TRBV30 with TRBJ2-1, with 11 bases that match TRBD2. The CDR3 totals 15 residues. From germline, CDR1 is GTSNPN and CDR2 SVGIG (reference sequence). With 0 bases clipped from V and 3 bases from J, the junction kept 1 base outside the gene matches. CDR3 sequence (DNA): TGTGCCTGGAGTGTAGGACTAGCGGGCTACAATGAGCAGTTCTTC. Protein: CAWSVGLAGYNEQFF.

This chain links TRBV11-2 with TRBJ2-7; possible D gene TRBD2, 6 bases. With 1 base removed from V and 2 bases from J, the gap between germline ends came to 9 bases. The CDR3 contains 14 residues. Germline V gene sequence: CDR1 SGHAT, CDR2 FQNNGV. The CDR3 sequence: CASSLGGVAYEQYV. CDR3 coding DNA: TGTGCCAGCAGCTTAGGGGGGGTAGCCTACGAGCAGTACGTC.

The chain employs TRBV20-1 and TRBJ1-4; tentative D call: TRBD1 (6 bases). The V and J ends lost 3 bases and 7 bases respectively, with 6 bases between them. Per germline, CDR1 DFQATT and CDR2 SNEGSKA (reference sequence). CDR3 length equals 11 residues. The CDR3 DNA reads as TGCAGTGCTAGCAGGGGTGAAAAACTGTTTTTT. Translation gives CSASRGEKLFF.

Remarks on this clone: Other DNA sequences of this sample code for an identical CDR3. The rearrangement links TRBV9 to TRBJ2-2; maybe TRBD2 (6 bases). The CDR3 covers 16 residues. Trimming took off 2 bases at V and 0 bases at J, with 11 bases between the two ends. CDR1 and CDR2 from the germline V gene are SGDLS and YYNGEE. The CDR3 spells CASSVAAGTNTGELFF. The CDR3 DNA reads TGTGCCAGCAGCGTGGCGGCGGGGACGAACACCGGGGAGCTGTTTTTT.

The CDR3 sequence: CASGSSVSLSYEQYF. For the CDR3, the DNA is TGTGCCAGCGGTTCTAGCGTTTCTCTCTCCTACGAGCAGTACTTC. The rearrangement joins TRBV6-5 to TRBJ2-7; D may be TRBD2 (6 bases). Trimming pared 8 bases from V and 0 bases from J, leaving 17 bases between. This CDR3 comprises 15 residues. Germline CDR1 MNHEY, CDR2 SVGAGI.

This rearrangement joins TRBV28 to TRBJ1-3; D gene uncertain. Trimming shortened V by 6 bases and J by 4 bases, and 4 bases separated the two germline ends. The V gene's germline CDR1 is MDHEN and CDR2 SYDVKM. The CDR3 runs 11 residues. CDR3 region: CASSPGNTIYF. The CDR3 DNA is TGTGCCAGCAGCCCAGGAAACACCATATATTTT.

The chain joins TRBV2 to TRBJ2-5; 7 positions agree with TRBD2. The CDR3 has 14 residues. The germline CDR1 and CDR2 sequences are SNHLY and FYNNEI. Trimming removed 3 bases from V and 4 bases from J; junction bases left unmatched: 5. The CDR3 DNA is TGTGCCAGCAGTGATGATCGGGGGGTAGAGACCCAGTACTTC. Protein sequence: CASSDDRGVETQYF.

The V call is TRBV5-1, the J call TRBJ2-1; D might be TRBD2 (5 bases). V was cut by 1 base and J by 3 bases, with 17 bases left in between. This CDR3 has 17 residues. Germline CDR1 reads SGHRS; CDR2 reads YFSETQ. The CDR3, as DNA: TGCGCCAGCAGCTTGATGGCCACCGTCGGGGACTACAATGAGCAGTTCTTC. This translates into CASSLMATVGDYNEQFF.

V is TRBV14 and J is TRBJ2-3, with TRBD1 as a possible D gene (5 bases). There are 16 residues in the CDR3. Trimming removed 1 base at V and 4 bases at J, with 15 bases between. Germline CDR1 and CDR2: SGHDN and FVKESK. The CDR3 nucleotides are TGTGCCAGCAGCCAAGTTTCTCCAGGGCTTTCAGATACGCAGTATTTT. Its translation: CASSQVSPGLSDTQYF.

This clone showed up just once. CDR3 amino acids: CAITAGQGYYEQYF. The CDR3 DNA reads TGTGCCATCACAGCGGGACAGGGGTACTACGAGCAGTACTTC. The chain combines TRBV10-3 with TRBJ2-7; 10 bases match TRBD1. The germline V gene encodes CDR1 ENHRY and CDR2 SYGVKD. The trim removed 7 bases at V and 3 bases at J, leaving 6 bases unmatched. CDR3 length equals 14 residues.

The gene calls are TRBV4-2 and TRBJ2-5; 9 nucleotides align to TRBD2. The CDR3 contains 17 residues. Trimming at V came to 0 bases and at J to 0 bases, leaving 5 bases not matched to a gene. Germline CDR1 and CDR2: LGHNA and YNFKEQ. CDR3 amino acids: CASSQDSSGTYQETQYF. Written as DNA, the CDR3 is TGTGCCAGCAGCCAAGATTCTAGCGGGACTTACCAAGAGACCCAGTACTTC.

J is TRBJ2-1 and V is TRBV24-1; D is undetermined. The CDR3 is 18 amino acids. Per the germline V gene, CDR1 is KGHDR and CDR2 is SFDVKD. V lost 4 bases to trimming and J lost 0 bases, with 18 bases between them. CDR3: CATSDPMAGLSSYNEQFF. CDR3 coding DNA: TGTGCCACCAGTGACCCGATGGCAGGTCTGAGCTCCTACAATGAGCAGTTCTTC.

The rearrangement links TRBV5-6 to TRBJ2-3, with TRBD1 identical over 7 bases. Trimming cost V 0 bases and J 6 bases; bases outside gene matches: 7. CDR3 size: 15 residues. Germline V lookup: CDR1 SGHDT, CDR2 YYEEEE. The CDR3 reads CASSLGTGPADTQYF. The CDR3 region has the DNA TGTGCCAGCAGCTTGGGGACAGGCCCCGCGGATACGCAGTATTTT.

This clone was picked up one time. This chain connects TRBV6-5 to TRBJ2-7; 7 nucleotides align to TRBD1. CDR3 length: 12 residues. The V segment lost 10 bases and the J segment 1 base; nucleotides outside the gene matches: 4. CDR1 and CDR2 (germline): MNHEY, SVGAGI. Here the CDR3 reads CAIGQESYEQYF. DNA for the CDR3: TGTGCCATCGGACAGGAGTCCTACGAGCAGTACTTC.

The chain combines TRBV5-4 with TRBJ2-1; tentative D call: TRBD1 (5 bases). This CDR3 comprises 13 residues. Germline V CDR1 and CDR2: SGHNT, YYREEE (reference sequence). The V and J ends lost 0 bases and 9 bases respectively, with 10 bases between them. The CDR3 here is CASSLEGFGEQFF. In DNA, the CDR3 is TGTGCCAGCAGCTTGGAGGGGTTCGGTGAGCAGTTCTTC.

The genes are TRBV12-5 and TRBJ2-7; 9 nucleotides agree with TRBD2. Germline CDR1 LGHNT, CDR2 FRNRAP. The CDR3 is 14 residues long. V was pared by 6 bases and J by 5 bases, with 8 bases of the junction left unmatched. CDR3 coding DNA: TGTGCTAGTGGACCGGGACTAGCAGTCCACGAGCAGTACTTC. This sequence encodes CASGPGLAVHEQYF.

This rearrangement joins TRBV4-1 to TRBJ2-1; 7 bases line up with TRBD2. The V gene's germline CDR1 is MGHRA and CDR2 YSYEKL. This CDR3 is built from 16 residues. V trimming: 0 bases; J trimming: 4 bases; junction bases outside the gene matches: 6. The CDR3 nucleotides are TGCGCCAGCAGCCAAGATTGGGGGGGGGTTTACAATGAGCAGTTCTTC. Translated: CASSQDWGGVYNEQFF.

This rearrangement joins TRBV7-3 to TRBJ1-2, with a weak D call TRBD1 (5 bases). The CDR3 spans 14 residues. The V gene's germline CDR1 is SGHTA and CDR2 FQGTGA. The V and J ends lost 5 bases and 4 bases respectively, with 14 bases between them. CDR3 sequence (DNA): TGTGCCAGCAGCCCCAGGCAGGGCGGCTATGGCTACACCTTC. Protein product: CASSPRQGGYGYTF.

The chain uses TRBV3-1 (or the pseudogene TRBV3-2) and TRBJ2-1, with 7 bases matching TRBD2. V gave up 0 bases and J gave up 3 bases; unmatched junction bases: 8. CDR1 LGHDT and CDR2 YNNKEL come from the germline V gene (reference sequence). CDR3 length: 17 residues. The CDR3 DNA follows: TGTGCCAGCAGCCAAGATTTGCTAGCGGCGTTCTACAATGAGCAGTTCTTC. This codes for CASSQDLLAAFYNEQFF.

V is TRBV28 and J is TRBJ1-6; 10 bases fit TRBD1. The trim removed 6 bases at V and 7 bases at J, leaving 6 bases unmatched. Germline V gene sequence: CDR1 MDHEN, CDR2 SYDVKM. The CDR3 is 15 residues long. CDR3 region: CASRRTGGGNSPLHF. The CDR3 nucleotides read TGTGCCAGCAGACGGACAGGGGGAGGGAATTCACCCCTCCACTTT.

The chain uses TRBV6-5 and TRBJ1-2; TRBD1 aligns across 8 bases. The CDR3 covers 14 residues. Germline V gene sequence: CDR1 MNHEY, CDR2 SVGAGI. Unmatched junction bases numbered 8, after V lost 9 bases and J lost 2 bases. CDR3 region: CASLGQDSNYGYTF. In DNA form, the CDR3 reads TGTGCCAGTCTGGGACAGGACTCAAACTATGGCTACACCTTC.

J is TRBJ2-3 and V is TRBV2; maybe TRBD2 (6 bases). With 5 bases removed from V and 0 bases from J, the gap between germline ends came to 33 bases. Germline V gives CDR1 SNHLY, CDR2 FYNNEI. This CDR3 is 22 amino acids long. This CDR3 reads CASSFILLGSGGPYSSTDTQYF. In nucleotides, the CDR3 is TGTGCCAGCAGTTTCATCTTACTAGGATCCGGGGGACCGTATTCTAGCACAGATACGCAGTATTTT.

Only a few counts were recorded for this clone. V and J are TRBV2 and TRBJ2-1; TRBD1 agrees at 10 bases. The CDR3 sequence is 19 residues long. After removal of 6 bases from V and 0 bases from J, the junction contained 14 bases not matched to a gene. The germline V gene has CDR1 SNHLY and CDR2 FYNNEI. Written as DNA, the CDR3 is TGTGCCAGCAGAAAAGACAGGGGGCGGGTAGCGGTCTCCTACAATGAGCAGTTCTTC. This codes for CASRKDRGRVAVSYNEQFF.

The chain recombines TRBV2 with TRBJ2-3, with D perhaps matching TRBD2 (7 bases). The CDR3 length is 15 residues. Germline V gene lookup returns CDR1 SNHLY and CDR2 FYNNEI. The V and J ends lost 7 bases and 4 bases respectively, with 18 bases between them. CDR3 loop: CASIRGAVVADTQYF. In nucleotides, the CDR3 is TGTGCCAGCATCCGGGGGGCAGTCGTCGCAGATACGCAGTATTTT.